Ten or more counts support the clone carrying this T cell receptor (beta chain). The sample comes from a study of T-cell memory formation after mild COVID-19. Deletions cut 6 bases from V and 4 bases from J, with 14 bases between. This CDR3 is built from 14 residues. MiXCR was run by TCRdb on the 5' RACE reads, yielding one entry per CDR3 protein. The sample carries 350,000 to 450,000 distinct CDR3 sequences, around 19% recorded once. V and J are TRBV12-3 or TRBV12-4 and TRBJ2-3; D might be TRBD2 (5 bases). The sequence derives from an adult woman who had mild COVID-19 (a few samples of this study predate the infection). Cell type and time point are not known. The sample was PBMCs or a T cell subset sorted from them (not recorded which). The DNA for the CDR3 is TGTGCCAGCAGCCTCACTAGTACCGCAGATACGCAGTATTTT. Its translation: CASSLTSTADTQYF.